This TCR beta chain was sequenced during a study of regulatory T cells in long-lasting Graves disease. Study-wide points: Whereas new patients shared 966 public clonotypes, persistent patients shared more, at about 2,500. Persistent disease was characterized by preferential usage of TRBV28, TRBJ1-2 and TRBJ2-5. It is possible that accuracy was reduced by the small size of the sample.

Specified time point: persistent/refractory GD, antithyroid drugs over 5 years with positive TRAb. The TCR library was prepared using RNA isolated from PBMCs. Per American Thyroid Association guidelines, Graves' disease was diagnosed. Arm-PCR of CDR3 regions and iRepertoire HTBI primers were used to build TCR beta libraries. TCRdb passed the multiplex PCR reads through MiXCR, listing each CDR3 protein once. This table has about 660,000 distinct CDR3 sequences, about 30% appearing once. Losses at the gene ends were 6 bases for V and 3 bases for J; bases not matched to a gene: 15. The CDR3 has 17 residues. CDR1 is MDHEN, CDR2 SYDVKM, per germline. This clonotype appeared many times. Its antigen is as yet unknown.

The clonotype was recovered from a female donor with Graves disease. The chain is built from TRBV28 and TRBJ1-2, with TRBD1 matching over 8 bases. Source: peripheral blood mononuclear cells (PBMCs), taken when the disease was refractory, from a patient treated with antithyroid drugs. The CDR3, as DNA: TGTGCCAGCAGCCCACAGGACAGGGTGAGGTGGGACTATGGCTACACCTTC. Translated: CASSPQDRVRWDYGYTF.